This T cell receptor (beta chain) came from a study of cytomegalovirus exposure and HLA in healthy donors. This CDR3 is built from 16 residues. CDR1 and CDR2 (germline): SGHTA, FQGTGA. V dropped 5 bases and J dropped 7; count of bases not matched to a gene: 10. Overall study results and limits: Investigators reported more than 150 TCR beta chains as tied to cytomegalovirus.

The study ran its PCR with 60 Vbeta and 13 Jbeta primers. Clones were sequenced by immunoSEQ multiplex PCR, and TCRdb holds only the in-frame ones, with some missing. The repertoire holds about 100,000 clones, about 75% seen once, with 7.1% in the top ten. A word on this clone: The antigen remains unidentified.

The receptor was isolated from a man between 40 and 49 years old in good health and CMV-seropositive. Sequenced: PBMCs. This sequence joins TRBV7-3 and TRBJ2-1; 11 bases line up with TRBD2. The CDR3 reads CASSRTGLAGENEQFF. The CDR3 DNA reads as TGTGCCAGCAGCCGCACTGGACTAGCGGGTGAGAATGAGCAGTTCTTC.